This T cell receptor beta chain stems from a study of Ad26.COV2.S vaccination and SARS-CoV-2 variants. General study results and limits: Spike-specific TCR breadth was greater after Ad26.COV2.S than placebo. Comparability of non-spike TCR breadth was observed across vaccine and placebo recipients.

The table came from immunoSEQ multiplex PCR; TCRdb's copy has only in-frame clones and leaves some out. Of some 250,000 clones in the sample, approximately 88% were seen once. As concerns this clone: Antigen: not known.

As for treatment: 19 received Ad26.COV2.S at low or high dose, single or two shots; about 5 received placebo; per-sample allocation not given. After the first vaccine or placebo injection, samples were drawn on day 63. Recruitment in Boston yielded a donor of adult age, 18-55 years. The receptor was derived from a person aged 18-60 years who received the Ad26.COV2.S COVID-19 vaccine or a placebo. This specimen was peripheral blood, taken in a trial of Ad26.COV2.S vaccine versus placebo.

The CDR3 sequence is CASSFGQSDEQYF. CDR3 bases: TGTGCCAGCAGTTTCGGACAGAGCGACGAGCAGTACTTC. The chain links TRBV6-6 to TRBJ2-7, with D maybe TRBD1 (6 bases). Trimming pared 4 bases from V and 5 bases from J, leaving 12 bases between. The germline gives CDR1 MNHNY, CDR2 SVGAGI (reference sequence). There are 13 residues in the CDR3.